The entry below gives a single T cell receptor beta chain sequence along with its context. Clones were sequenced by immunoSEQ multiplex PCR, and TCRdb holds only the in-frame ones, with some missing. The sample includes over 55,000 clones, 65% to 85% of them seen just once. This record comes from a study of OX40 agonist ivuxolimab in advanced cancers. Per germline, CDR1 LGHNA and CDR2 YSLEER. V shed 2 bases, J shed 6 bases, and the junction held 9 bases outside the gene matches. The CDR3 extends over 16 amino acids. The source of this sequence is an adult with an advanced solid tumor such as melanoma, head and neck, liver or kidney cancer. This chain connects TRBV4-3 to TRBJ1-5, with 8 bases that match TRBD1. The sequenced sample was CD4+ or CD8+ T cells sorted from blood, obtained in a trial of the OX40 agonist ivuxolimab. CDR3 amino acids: CASSQRGPGGGQPQHF. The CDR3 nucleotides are TGCGCCAGCAGCCAACGAGGCCCAGGGGGCGGTCAGCCCCAGCATTTT.